This TCR beta chain is from a study of blood T cell repertoires in COVID-19. Study context: In each case, the material was cDNA or gDNA derived from T cells, B-cell-depleted T cells, or PBMCs.

Germline assignment: CDR1 SGHTA and CDR2 FQGNSA. The CDR3 has 16 amino acids. With 1 base removed from V and 0 bases from J, the gap between germline ends came to 12 bases. Profiling relied on immunoSEQ multiplex PCR, and the TCRdb table lists in-frame clones only, not all of them. The table lists under 500,000 clones, around nine tenths of them singletons. Sequences were obtained from PBMCs or T cells enriched from blood (not recorded which). The V and J genes are TRBV7-2 and TRBJ1-2; D may be TRBD1 (5 bases). The sequence was collected from a young woman with acute COVID-19. DNA of the CDR3: TGTGCCAGCAGCTTAGTGGCCGGACAAGCTAACTATGGCTACACCTTC. Translated, it gives CASSLVAGQANYGYTF. Full variable domain (missing parts from reference TRBV7-2 and TRBJ1-2): GAGVSQSPSNKVTEKGKDVELRCDPISGHTALYWYRQSLGQGLEFLIYFQGNSAPDKSGLPSDRFSAERTGGSVSTLTIQRTQQEDSAVYLCASSLVAGQANYGYTFGSGTRLTVV.